This T cell receptor (beta chain) was captured in a study of T cells in Graves' hyperthyroidism and ophthalmopathy. Regions amplified from RNA transcripts were the TCR beta CDR3 regions. A set of HTBI primers served as the primers for a first-round RT-PCR of the TCR CDR3. MiXCR, applied by TCRdb to the multiplex PCR reads, yields one record per CDR3 protein. Of 340,000 or so distinct CDR3 sequences detected, roughly a fifth appear once; the ten largest clones hold less than 65%. Patients having uncontrolled infection, another autoimmune disease, pregnancy or lactation were not included. Isolation of PBMCs was performed on roughly 9 ml fresh peripheral blood. Sequenced: blood. The sequence was collected from a woman between 50 and 59 years old with Graves' hyperthyroidism.

The CDR3 nucleotides read TGTGCCAGCAGCTTGGGGACTAGCGGGTACACAGATACGCAGTATTTT. Amino acid sequence: CASSLGTSGYTDTQYF. The V gene is TRBV7-9, the J gene TRBJ2-3; 12 bases fit TRBD2. The CDR3 covers 16 residues. Looked up from germline, CDR1 is SEHNR and CDR2 is FQNEAQ (reference sequence). V shed 3 bases and J 2 bases; nucleotides not matched to a gene: 3.